Described below is a single TCR beta chain sequence and its context. These data come from a study of blood T cell repertoires in COVID-19. Across the study: The study drew acute and convalescent COVID-19 samples from the United States, Italy and Spain.

The data were produced by immunoSEQ multiplex PCR, yet TCRdb's version contains in-frame clones alone and is incomplete. The sample lists roughly 150,000 clones; 70% to 90% were seen once. Two negative PCRs, clearance, or symptom resolution were required of recovered Cohort 3 donors. The germline CDR1 and CDR2 sequences are GTSNPN and SVGIG (reference sequence). The length of the CDR3 is 14 residues. Unmatched junction bases numbered 7, after V lost 1 base and J lost 5 bases. Material: PBMCs or T cells enriched from blood (not recorded which). V and J are TRBV30 and TRBJ1-2, with 7 bases that match TRBD1. The origin of this receptor is a man between 35 and 55 years old who had recovered from COVID-19. Here the CDR3 reads CAWSELLGQYGYTF. CDR3 DNA: TGTGCCTGGAGTGAACTTTTGGGACAGTATGGCTACACCTTC.